Listed below are T cell receptor beta chains from one sample, sequenced in a study of T cell changes during pregnancy in multiple sclerosis. TCRdb's table, derived via immunoSEQ multiplex PCR, lists solely in-frame clones and lacks some. The sample carries 30,000 to 45,000 clones, 90% to 95% recorded once. Sequencing used peripheral blood, obtained before pregnancy. The receptor source for this set is a female donor with multiple sclerosis, enrolled in a pregnancy study. Both conserved end residues are part of each CDR3. Fields, in order: V gene, J gene, clone size, D gene, CDR3 protein, CDR3 DNA. D genes are given only for firm matches. Clone size is shown for a subset of rows, as once, few, many or a class of expanded clone.

v_gene: TRBV27; j_gene: TRBJ2-7; abundance: once; d_gene: -; CDR3aa: CASSPTGYSSYEQYF; CDR3nt: TGTGCCAGCAGTCCCACAGGGTATTCGAGCTACGAGCAGTACTTC
v_gene: TRBV5-6; j_gene: TRBJ1-3; abundance: -; d_gene: -; CDR3aa: CASSLATRGSGNTIYF; CDR3nt: TGTGCCAGCAGCTTGGCCACTCGGGGGTCTGGAAACACCATATATTTT
v_gene: TRBV13; j_gene: TRBJ2-3; abundance: -; d_gene: TRBD2; CDR3aa: CASSLAPSGSGTDTQYF; CDR3nt: TGTGCCAGCAGCTTAGCCCCCAGCGGGAGTGGTACAGATACGCAGTATTTT
v_gene: TRBV4-3; j_gene: TRBJ2-2; abundance: -; d_gene: -; CDR3aa: CASSSRQTYTGELFF; CDR3nt: TGCGCCAGCAGCTCTCGACAGACCTACACCGGGGAGCTGTTTTTT
v_gene: TRBV10-3; j_gene: TRBJ2-2; abundance: -; d_gene: TRBD2; CDR3aa: CAIGREALNTGELFF; CDR3nt: TGTGCCATCGGGCGGGAGGCCTTGAACACCGGGGAGCTGTTTTTT
v_gene: TRBV28; j_gene: TRBJ2-5; abundance: -; d_gene: TRBD1; CDR3aa: CASSPPGQGMYF; CDR3nt: TGTGCCAGCAGTCCTCCGGGACAGGGGATGTACTTC
v_gene: TRBV12-5; j_gene: TRBJ2-5; abundance: -; d_gene: TRBD1; CDR3aa: CASGLDYRGETQYF; CDR3nt: TGTGCTAGTGGTTTGGACTACAGGGGGGAGACCCAGTACTTC
v_gene: TRBV28; j_gene: TRBJ2-2; abundance: -; d_gene: TRBD1; CDR3aa: CASSLRTGTNTGELFF; CDR3nt: TGTGCCAGCAGTTTACGGACAGGGACGAACACCGGGGAGCTGTTTTTT
v_gene: TRBV2; j_gene: TRBJ2-3; abundance: -; d_gene: TRBD2; CDR3aa: CASSEGLAGVRPDTQYF; CDR3nt: TGTGCCAGCAGTGAAGGACTAGCGGGAGTCCGGCCAGATACGCAGTATTTT
v_gene: TRBV9; j_gene: TRBJ2-3; abundance: -; d_gene: TRBD2; CDR3aa: CASSGTSFADTQYF; CDR3nt: TGTGCCAGCAGCGGGACTAGCTTCGCAGATACGCAGTATTTT
v_gene: TRBV6-5; j_gene: TRBJ2-1; abundance: -; d_gene: TRBD2; CDR3aa: CASTSGGIYNEQFF; CDR3nt: TGTGCCAGCACTAGCGGGGGGATCTACAATGAGCAGTTCTTC
v_gene: TRBV27; j_gene: TRBJ2-7; abundance: -; d_gene: TRBD1; CDR3aa: CASSPRTGGSYYEQYF; CDR3nt: TGTGCCAGCAGTCCGAGAACAGGGGGGAGTTACTACGAGCAGTACTTC
v_gene: TRBV6-1; j_gene: TRBJ1-2; abundance: -; d_gene: -; CDR3aa: CASSEGEVSTYGYTF; CDR3nt: TGTGCCAGCAGTGAAGGAGAGGTTTCGACCTATGGCTACACCTTC
v_gene: TRBV6-5; j_gene: TRBJ1-2; abundance: -; d_gene: TRBD1; CDR3aa: CASGAEGAIYGYTF; CDR3nt: TGTGCCAGCGGGGCCGAGGGGGCGATCTATGGCTACACCTTC
v_gene: TRBV2; j_gene: TRBJ2-5; abundance: -; d_gene: -; CDR3aa: CASSEALPTQETQYF; CDR3nt: TGTGCCAGCAGTGAAGCGCTTCCTACCCAAGAGACCCAGTACTTC
v_gene: TRBV7-9; j_gene: TRBJ2-1; abundance: -; d_gene: TRBD2; CDR3aa: CASSLTGLAGYDEQFF; CDR3nt: TGTGCCAGCAGCTTAACCGGTCTAGCGGGATACGATGAGCAGTTCTTC
v_gene: TRBV4-3; j_gene: TRBJ1-2; abundance: once; d_gene: TRBD1; CDR3aa: CASSQDRGQGHGYTF; CDR3nt: TGCGCCAGCAGCCAAGACCGGGGACAGGGCCATGGCTACACCTTC
v_gene: TRBV4-1; j_gene: TRBJ1-2; abundance: few; d_gene: -; CDR3aa: CASSQDRDYGYTF; CDR3nt: TGCGCCAGCAGCCAAGACAGGGACTATGGCTACACCTTC
v_gene: TRBV7-2; j_gene: TRBJ2-3; abundance: -; d_gene: TRBD2; CDR3aa: CASSLGTSGSTDTQYF; CDR3nt: TGTGCCAGCAGCTTAGGGACTAGCGGGAGCACAGATACGCAGTATTTT
v_gene: TRBV7-9; j_gene: TRBJ1-1; abundance: -; d_gene: -; CDR3aa: CASSESVGGPRKTEAFF; CDR3nt: TGTGCCAGCAGCGAAAGCGTCGGAGGGCCTCGGAAAACTGAAGCTTTCTTT
v_gene: TRBV5-4; j_gene: TRBJ2-1; abundance: -; d_gene: TRBD2; CDR3aa: CASSWRLAGSYNEQFF; CDR3nt: TGTGCCAGCAGCTGGCGACTAGCGGGGTCCTACAATGAGCAGTTCTTC
v_gene: TRBV7-2; j_gene: TRBJ2-7; abundance: -; d_gene: TRBD2; CDR3aa: CASSSSGAGSYEQYF; CDR3nt: TGTGCCAGCAGCTCGAGCGGGGCTGGCTCCTACGAGCAGTACTTC
v_gene: TRBV4-3; j_gene: TRBJ2-7; abundance: -; d_gene: TRBD1; CDR3aa: CASSQTGSYEQYF; CDR3nt: TGCGCCAGCAGCCAGACAGGGTCCTACGAGCAGTACTTC
v_gene: TRBV28; j_gene: TRBJ2-7; abundance: -; d_gene: TRBD1; CDR3aa: CASSTQGAILYEQYF; CDR3nt: TGTGCCAGCAGCACCCAGGGGGCGATTCTCTACGAGCAGTACTTC
v_gene: TRBV5-4; j_gene: TRBJ2-1; abundance: once; d_gene: -; CDR3aa: CASSRGTDYNEQFF; CDR3nt: TGTGCCAGCAGCCGAGGGACTGACTACAATGAGCAGTTCTTC
v_gene: TRBV28; j_gene: TRBJ2-5; abundance: -; d_gene: TRBD2; CDR3aa: CASSPIAGGGETQYF; CDR3nt: TGTGCCAGCAGTCCGATAGCGGGAGGGGGTGAGACCCAGTACTTC
v_gene: TRBV7-8; j_gene: TRBJ2-5; abundance: once; d_gene: -; CDR3aa: CASSLDRQETQYF; CDR3nt: TGTGCCAGCAGCTTAGACAGACAAGAGACCCAGTACTTC
v_gene: TRBV27; j_gene: TRBJ2-7; abundance: -; d_gene: TRBD2; CDR3aa: CASSIAGASSYEQYF; CDR3nt: TGTGCCAGCAGTATTGCGGGAGCGAGCTCCTACGAGCAGTACTTC
v_gene: TRBV11-3; j_gene: TRBJ2-3; abundance: -; d_gene: TRBD2; CDR3aa: CASSSGTSGGSTDTQYF; CDR3nt: TGTGCCAGCAGTTCCGGGACTAGCGGCGGTAGCACAGATACGCAGTATTTT
v_gene: TRBV7-2; j_gene: TRBJ1-2; abundance: -; d_gene: -; CDR3aa: CASSQDPGDRYGYTF; CDR3nt: TGTGCCAGCAGCCAAGACCCAGGGGACCGCTATGGCTACACCTTC
v_gene: TRBV4-1; j_gene: TRBJ2-2; abundance: -; d_gene: -; CDR3aa: CASSHWNTGELFF; CDR3nt: TGCGCCAGCAGCCACTGGAACACCGGGGAGCTGTTTTTT
v_gene: TRBV7-3; j_gene: TRBJ1-1; abundance: -; d_gene: -; CDR3aa: CASSLVGGNTEAFF; CDR3nt: TGTGCCAGCAGCTTAGTGGGGGGGAACACTGAAGCTTTCTTT
v_gene: TRBV5-4; j_gene: TRBJ2-7; abundance: -; d_gene: TRBD2; CDR3aa: CASSSGLTTQYF; CDR3nt: TGTGCCAGCAGCTCGGGACTAACAACGCAGTACTTC
v_gene: TRBV28; j_gene: TRBJ1-1; abundance: -; d_gene: -; CDR3aa: CASSLFGSLNTEAFF; CDR3nt: TGTGCCAGCAGTTTATTCGGGAGTTTGAACACTGAAGCTTTCTTT
v_gene: TRBV4-1; j_gene: TRBJ2-7; abundance: -; d_gene: TRBD1; CDR3aa: CASSQGAGTGESYEQYF; CDR3nt: TGCGCCAGCAGCCAAGGGGCCGGGACAGGGGAATCGTACGAGCAGTACTTC
v_gene: TRBV4-3; j_gene: TRBJ2-7; abundance: -; d_gene: TRBD2; CDR3aa: CASSRGTSSSYEQYF; CDR3nt: TGCGCCAGCAGCCGCGGGACTAGCTCTTCCTACGAGCAGTACTTC
v_gene: TRBV18; j_gene: TRBJ2-7; abundance: once; d_gene: -; CDR3aa: CASSPSGESEQYF; CDR3nt: TGTGCCAGCTCACCATCGGGGGAGAGCGAGCAGTACTTC
v_gene: TRBV7-9; j_gene: TRBJ2-1; abundance: -; d_gene: TRBD2; CDR3aa: CASSLWGLINEQFF; CDR3nt: TGTGCCAGCAGCTTGTGGGGACTAATCAATGAGCAGTTCTTC
v_gene: TRBV5-1; j_gene: TRBJ2-7; abundance: few; d_gene: -; CDR3aa: CASSLAPGRGFHEQYF; CDR3nt: TGCGCCAGCAGCTTGGCCCCGGGAAGGGGGTTCCACGAGCAGTACTTC
v_gene: TRBV29-1; j_gene: TRBJ1-2; abundance: -; d_gene: -; CDR3aa: CSVEDQNYGYTF; CDR3nt: TGCAGCGTTGAAGACCAAAACTATGGCTACACCTTC
v_gene: TRBV5-1; j_gene: TRBJ2-3; abundance: -; d_gene: -; CDR3aa: CASSDPGADTQYF; CDR3nt: TGCGCCAGCAGCGACCCCGGGGCAGATACGCAGTATTTT
v_gene: TRBV28; j_gene: TRBJ2-7; abundance: -; d_gene: -; CDR3aa: CASRSQGRSDYEQYF; CDR3nt: TGTGCCAGCAGGTCACAGGGACGCTCTGATTACGAGCAGTACTTC
v_gene: TRBV30; j_gene: TRBJ2-7; abundance: -; d_gene: TRBD2; CDR3aa: CAWSVPGGREQYF; CDR3nt: TGTGCCTGGAGTGTACCGGGGGGAAGGGAGCAGTACTTC
v_gene: TRBV19; j_gene: TRBJ1-2; abundance: -; d_gene: -; CDR3aa: CASSHSGLSTPLYGYTF; CDR3nt: TGTGCCAGTAGCCACTCGGGACTGTCGACCCCACTCTATGGCTACACCTTC
v_gene: TRBV30; j_gene: TRBJ1-5; abundance: -; d_gene: -; CDR3aa: CAWSAPLHRVGNQPQHF; CDR3nt: TGTGCCTGGAGTGCCCCCCTCCACAGGGTTGGCAATCAGCCCCAGCATTTT
v_gene: TRBV11-2; j_gene: TRBJ2-1; abundance: -; d_gene: TRBD2; CDR3aa: CASSPSGRINSDEQFF; CDR3nt: TGTGCCAGCAGCCCTAGCGGGAGAATTAATAGCGATGAGCAGTTCTTC